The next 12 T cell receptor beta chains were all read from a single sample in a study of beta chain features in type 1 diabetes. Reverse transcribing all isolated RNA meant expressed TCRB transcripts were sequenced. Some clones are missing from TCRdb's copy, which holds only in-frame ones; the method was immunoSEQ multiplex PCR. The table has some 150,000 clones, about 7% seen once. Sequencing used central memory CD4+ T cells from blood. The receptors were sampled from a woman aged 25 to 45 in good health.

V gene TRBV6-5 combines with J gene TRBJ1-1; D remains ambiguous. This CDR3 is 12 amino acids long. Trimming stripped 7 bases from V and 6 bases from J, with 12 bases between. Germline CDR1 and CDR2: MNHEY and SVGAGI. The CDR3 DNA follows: TGTGCCAGCAAAGCGGAATGGGCTGAAGCTTTCTTT. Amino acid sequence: CASKAEWAEAFF.

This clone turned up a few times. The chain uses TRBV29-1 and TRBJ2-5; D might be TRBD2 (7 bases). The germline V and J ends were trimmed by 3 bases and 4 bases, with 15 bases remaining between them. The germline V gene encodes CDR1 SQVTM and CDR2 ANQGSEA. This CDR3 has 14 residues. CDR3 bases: TGCAGCGTTGATCTGGGGGGAGGGGGAGAGACCCAGTACTTC. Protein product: CSVDLGGGGETQYF.

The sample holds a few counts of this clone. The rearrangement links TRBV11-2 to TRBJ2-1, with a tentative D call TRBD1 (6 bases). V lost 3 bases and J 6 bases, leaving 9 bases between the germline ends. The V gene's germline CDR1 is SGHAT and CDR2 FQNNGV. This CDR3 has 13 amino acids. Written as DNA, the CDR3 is TGTGCCAGCAGCTTTCGCAGGGGCAATGAGCAGTTCTTC. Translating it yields CASSFRRGNEQFF.

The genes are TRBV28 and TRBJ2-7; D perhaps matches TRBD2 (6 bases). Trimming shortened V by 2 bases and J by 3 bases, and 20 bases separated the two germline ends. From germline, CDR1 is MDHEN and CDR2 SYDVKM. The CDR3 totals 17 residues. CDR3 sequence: CASSLTISRLVGYEQYF. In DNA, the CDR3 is TGTGCCAGCAGTTTAACCATATCACGACTAGTGGGCTACGAGCAGTACTTC.

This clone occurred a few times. In DNA form, the CDR3 reads TGTGCCAGCTCACCCCGGACTAGCGGGAGAGGGCCCACAGATACGCAGTATTTT. Translating gives CASSPRTSGRGPTDTQYF. The chain has TRBV18 and TRBJ2-3; 13 bases align to TRBD2. Germline-derived CDR1 and CDR2 are KGHSH and LQKENI. The CDR3 contains 18 residues. J lost 2 bases, V lost 3 bases, and 8 bases had no gene match. Full variable domain (missing parts from reference TRBV18 and TRBJ2-3): NAGVMQNPRHLVRRRGQEARLRCSPMKGHSHVYWYRQLPEEGLKFMVYLQKENIIDESGMPKERFSAEFPKEGPSILRIQQVVRGDSAAYFCASSPRTSGRGPTDTQYFGPGTRLTVL.

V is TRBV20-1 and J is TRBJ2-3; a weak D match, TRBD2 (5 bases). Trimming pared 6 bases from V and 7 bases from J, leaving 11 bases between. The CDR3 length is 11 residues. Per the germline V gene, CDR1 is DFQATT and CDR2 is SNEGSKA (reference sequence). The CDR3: CSAAPGNTQYF. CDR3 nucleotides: TGCAGTGCAGCCCCCGGGAATACGCAGTATTTT.

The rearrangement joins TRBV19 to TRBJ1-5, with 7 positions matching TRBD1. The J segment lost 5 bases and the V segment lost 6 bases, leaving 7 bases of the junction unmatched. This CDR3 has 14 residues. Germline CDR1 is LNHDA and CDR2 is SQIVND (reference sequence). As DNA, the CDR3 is TGTGCCAGTAGCAAGGGGGCAGCGGATCAGCCCCAGCATTTT. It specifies CASSKGAADQPQHF.

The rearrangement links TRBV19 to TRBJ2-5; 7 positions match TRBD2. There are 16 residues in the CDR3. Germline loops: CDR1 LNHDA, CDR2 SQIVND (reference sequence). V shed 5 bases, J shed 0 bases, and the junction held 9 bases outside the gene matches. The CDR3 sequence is CASSSQGLGNQETQYF. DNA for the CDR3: TGTGCCAGTAGTTCTCAAGGACTAGGGAACCAAGAGACCCAGTACTTC. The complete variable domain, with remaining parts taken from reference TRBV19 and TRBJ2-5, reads DGGITQSPKYLFRKEGQNVTLSCEQNLNHDAMYWYRQDPGQGLRLIYYSQIVNDFQKGDIAEGYSVSREKKESFPLTVTSAQKNPTAFYLCASSSQGLGNQETQYFGPGTRLLVL.

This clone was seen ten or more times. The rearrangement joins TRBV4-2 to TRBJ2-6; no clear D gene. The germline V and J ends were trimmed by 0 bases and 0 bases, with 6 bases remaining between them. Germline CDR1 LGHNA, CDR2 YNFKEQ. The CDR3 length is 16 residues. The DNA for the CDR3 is TGTGCCAGCAGCCAAGATTCTACCTCTGGGGCCAACGTCCTGACTTTC. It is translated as CASSQDSTSGANVLTF.

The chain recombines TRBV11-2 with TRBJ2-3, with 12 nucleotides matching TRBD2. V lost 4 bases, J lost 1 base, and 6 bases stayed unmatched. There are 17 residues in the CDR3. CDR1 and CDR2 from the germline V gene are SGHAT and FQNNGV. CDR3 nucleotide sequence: TGTGCCAGCAGCTCTTTGACTAGCGGGAGTCGCACAGATACGCAGTATTTT. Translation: CASSSLTSGSRTDTQYF.

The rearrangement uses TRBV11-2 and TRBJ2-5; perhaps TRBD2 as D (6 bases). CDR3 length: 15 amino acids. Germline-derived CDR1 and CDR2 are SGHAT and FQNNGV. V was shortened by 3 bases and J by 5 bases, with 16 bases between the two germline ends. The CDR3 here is CASSFSRLGWETQYF. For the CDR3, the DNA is TGTGCCAGCAGCTTTAGTCGACTAGGGTGGGAGACCCAGTACTTC.

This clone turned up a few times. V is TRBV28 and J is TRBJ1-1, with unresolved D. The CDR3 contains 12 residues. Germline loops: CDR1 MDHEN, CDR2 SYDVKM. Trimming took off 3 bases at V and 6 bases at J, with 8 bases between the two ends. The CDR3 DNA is TGTGCCAGCAGTTTCATGCGGCCTGAAGCTTTCTTT. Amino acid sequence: CASSFMRPEAFF.